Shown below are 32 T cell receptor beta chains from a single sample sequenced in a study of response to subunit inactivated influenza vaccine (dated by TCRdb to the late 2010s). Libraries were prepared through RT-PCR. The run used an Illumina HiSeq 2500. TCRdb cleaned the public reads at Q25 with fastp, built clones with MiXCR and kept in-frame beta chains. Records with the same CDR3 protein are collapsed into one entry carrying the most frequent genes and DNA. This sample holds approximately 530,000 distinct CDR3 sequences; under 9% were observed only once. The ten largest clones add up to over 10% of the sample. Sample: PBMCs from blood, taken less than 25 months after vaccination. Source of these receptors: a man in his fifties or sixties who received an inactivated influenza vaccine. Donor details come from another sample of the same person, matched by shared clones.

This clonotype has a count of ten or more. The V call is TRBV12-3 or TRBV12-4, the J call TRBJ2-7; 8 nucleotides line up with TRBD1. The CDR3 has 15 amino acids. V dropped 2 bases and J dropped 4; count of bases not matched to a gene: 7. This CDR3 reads CASSLRDRGIYEQYF. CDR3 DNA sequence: TGTGCCAGCAGTTTACGAGACAGGGGAATTTACGAGCAGTACTTC.

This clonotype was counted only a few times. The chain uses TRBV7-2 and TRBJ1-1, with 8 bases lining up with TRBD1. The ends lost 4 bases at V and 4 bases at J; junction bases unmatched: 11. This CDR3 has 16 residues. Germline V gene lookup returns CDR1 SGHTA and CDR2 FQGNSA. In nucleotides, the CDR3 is TGTGCCAGCAGCTCGGACAGGGTCGGCGCGGGCACTGAAGCTTTCTTT. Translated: CASSSDRVGAGTEAFF.

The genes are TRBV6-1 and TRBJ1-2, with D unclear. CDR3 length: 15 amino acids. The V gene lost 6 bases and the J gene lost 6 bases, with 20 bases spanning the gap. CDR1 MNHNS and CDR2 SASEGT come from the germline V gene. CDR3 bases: TGTGCCAGCAGGTCCCATGGAGCCCGAAGGGATGGCTACACCTTC. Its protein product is CASRSHGARRDGYTF.

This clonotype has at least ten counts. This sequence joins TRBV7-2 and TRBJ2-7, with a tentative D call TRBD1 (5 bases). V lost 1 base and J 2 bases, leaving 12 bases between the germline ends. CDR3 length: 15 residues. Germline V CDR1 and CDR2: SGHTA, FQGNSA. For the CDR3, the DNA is TGTGCCAGCAGCTTAGGAGATTGGGGCGCCTACGAGCAGTACTTC. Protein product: CASSLGDWGAYEQYF.

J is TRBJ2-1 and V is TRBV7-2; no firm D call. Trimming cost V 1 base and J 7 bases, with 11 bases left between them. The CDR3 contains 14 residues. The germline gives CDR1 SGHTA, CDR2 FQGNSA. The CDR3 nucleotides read TGTGCCAGCAGCTTAGGGGGTGGGAAGAATGAGCAGTTCTTC. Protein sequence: CASSLGGGKNEQFF. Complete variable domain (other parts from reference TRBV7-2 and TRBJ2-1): GAGVSQSPSNKVTEKGKDVELRCDPISGHTALYWYRQSLGQGLEFLIYFQGNSAPDKSGLPSDRFSAERTGGSVSTLTIQRTQQEDSAVYLCASSLGGGKNEQFFGPGTRLTVL.

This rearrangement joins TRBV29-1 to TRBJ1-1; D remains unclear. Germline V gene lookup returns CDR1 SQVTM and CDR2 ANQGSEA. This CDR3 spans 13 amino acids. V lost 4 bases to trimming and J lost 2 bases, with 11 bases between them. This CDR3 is CSVGEGSNTEAFF. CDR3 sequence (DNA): TGCAGCGTTGGAGAGGGAAGTAACACTGAAGCTTTCTTT.

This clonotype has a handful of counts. Written as DNA, the CDR3 is TGTGCCAGCAGCCCAGAATGGGGGTCTGGAAACACCATATATTTT. Amino acids: CASSPEWGSGNTIYF. V usage is TRBV7-2 and J usage is TRBJ1-3; maybe TRBD1 (5 bases). The CDR3 covers 15 residues. The V and J ends lost 5 bases and 1 base respectively, with 12 bases between them. Germline values: CDR1 SGHTA, CDR2 FQGNSA. The complete variable domain, with remaining parts taken from reference TRBV7-2 and TRBJ1-3, reads GAGVSQSPSNKVTEKGKDVELRCDPISGHTALYWYRQSLGQGLEFLIYFQGNSAPDKSGLPSDRFSAERTGGSVSTLTIQRTQQEDSAVYLCASSPEWGSGNTIYFGEGSWLTVV.

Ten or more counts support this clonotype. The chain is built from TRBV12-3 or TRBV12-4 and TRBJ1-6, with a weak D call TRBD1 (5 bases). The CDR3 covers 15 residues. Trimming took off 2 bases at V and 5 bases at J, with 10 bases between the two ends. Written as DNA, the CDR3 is TGTGCCAGCAGTTTATCGGGACCGAATAATTCACCCCTCCACTTT. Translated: CASSLSGPNNSPLHF.

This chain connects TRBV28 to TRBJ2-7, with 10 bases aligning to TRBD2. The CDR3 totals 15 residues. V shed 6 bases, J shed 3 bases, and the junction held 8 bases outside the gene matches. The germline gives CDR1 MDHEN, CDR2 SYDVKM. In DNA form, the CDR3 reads TGTGCCAGCAGCCCCGAGCTAGCGGGAGTCTACGAGCAGTACTTC. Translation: CASSPELAGVYEQYF.

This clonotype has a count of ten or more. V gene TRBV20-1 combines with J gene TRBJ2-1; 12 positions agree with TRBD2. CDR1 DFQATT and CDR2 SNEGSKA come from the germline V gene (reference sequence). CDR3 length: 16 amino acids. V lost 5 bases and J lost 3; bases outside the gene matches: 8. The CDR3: CSAQTSGGHNYNEQFF. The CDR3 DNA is TGCAGTGCTCAGACTAGCGGGGGTCATAACTACAATGAGCAGTTCTTC.

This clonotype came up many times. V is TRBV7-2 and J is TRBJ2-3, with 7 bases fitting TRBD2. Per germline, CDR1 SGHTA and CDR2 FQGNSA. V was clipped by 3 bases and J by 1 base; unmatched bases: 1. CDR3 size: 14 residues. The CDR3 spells CASSFTSGTDTQYF. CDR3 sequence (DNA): TGTGCCAGCAGCTTTACTAGCGGCACAGATACGCAGTATTTT. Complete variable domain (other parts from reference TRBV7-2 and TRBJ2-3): GAGVSQSPSNKVTEKGKDVELRCDPISGHTALYWYRQSLGQGLEFLIYFQGNSAPDKSGLPSDRFSAERTGGSVSTLTIQRTQQEDSAVYLCASSFTSGTDTQYFGPGTRLTVL.

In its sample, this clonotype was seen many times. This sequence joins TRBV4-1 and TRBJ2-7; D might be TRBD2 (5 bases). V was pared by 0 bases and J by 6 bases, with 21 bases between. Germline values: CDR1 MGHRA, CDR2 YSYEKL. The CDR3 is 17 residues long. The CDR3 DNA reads TGCGCCAGCAGCCAAGAACCCCCGGCTAGCTATAACTTCGAGCAGTACTTC. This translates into CASSQEPPASYNFEQYF.

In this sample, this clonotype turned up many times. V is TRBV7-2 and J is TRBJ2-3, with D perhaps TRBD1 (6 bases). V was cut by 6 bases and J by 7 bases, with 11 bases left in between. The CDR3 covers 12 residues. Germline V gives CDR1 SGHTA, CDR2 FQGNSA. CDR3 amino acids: CASSFTGYTQYF. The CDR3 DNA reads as TGTGCCAGCAGTTTTACAGGGTATACGCAGTATTTT.

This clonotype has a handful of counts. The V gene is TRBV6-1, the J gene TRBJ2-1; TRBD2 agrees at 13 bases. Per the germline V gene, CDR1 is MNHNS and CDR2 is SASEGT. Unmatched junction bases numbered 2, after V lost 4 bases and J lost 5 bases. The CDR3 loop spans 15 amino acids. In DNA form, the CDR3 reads TGTGCCAGCAGTGGAGGGACTAGCGGGAACAATGAGCAGTTCTTC. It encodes CASSGGTSGNNEQFF.

CDR3 protein: CASSTRAVGNTIYF. CDR3 nucleotides: TGTGCCAGCAGCACCAGGGCCGTGGGAAACACCATATATTTT. The chain uses TRBV3-1 and TRBJ1-3, with D possibly being TRBD1 (5 bases). Trimming cost V 5 bases and J 4 bases, with 12 bases left between them. CDR3 length equals 14 residues. Germline CDR1 reads LGHDT; CDR2 reads YNNKEL (reference sequence).

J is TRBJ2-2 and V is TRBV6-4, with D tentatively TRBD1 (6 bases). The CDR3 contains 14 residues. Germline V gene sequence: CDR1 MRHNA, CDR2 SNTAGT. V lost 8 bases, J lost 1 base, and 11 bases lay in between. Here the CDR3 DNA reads TGTGCCAGCCAGTTGGGACAGAACACCGGGGAGCTGTTTTTT. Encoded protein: CASQLGQNTGELFF.

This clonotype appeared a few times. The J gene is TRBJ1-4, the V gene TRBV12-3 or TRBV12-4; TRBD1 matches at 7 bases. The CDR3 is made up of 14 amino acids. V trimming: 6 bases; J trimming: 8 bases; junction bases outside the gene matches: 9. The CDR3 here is CASSQTGTREKLFF. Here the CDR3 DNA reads TGTGCCAGCAGCCAGACAGGGACGCGCGAAAAACTGTTTTTT.

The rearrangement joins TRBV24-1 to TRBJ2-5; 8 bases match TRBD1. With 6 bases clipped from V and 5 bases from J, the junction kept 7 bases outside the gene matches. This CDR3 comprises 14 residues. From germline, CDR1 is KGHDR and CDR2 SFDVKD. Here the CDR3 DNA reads TGTGCCACCAGTCTCGGGACAGGCGGGGAGACCCAGTACTTC. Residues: CATSLGTGGETQYF.

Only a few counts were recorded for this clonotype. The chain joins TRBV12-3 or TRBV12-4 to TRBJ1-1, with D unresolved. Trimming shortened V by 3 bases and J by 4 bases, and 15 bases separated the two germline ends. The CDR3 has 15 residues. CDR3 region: CASSLSGRWVTEAFF. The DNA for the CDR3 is TGTGCCAGCAGTTTGTCGGGCAGATGGGTCACTGAAGCTTTCTTT.

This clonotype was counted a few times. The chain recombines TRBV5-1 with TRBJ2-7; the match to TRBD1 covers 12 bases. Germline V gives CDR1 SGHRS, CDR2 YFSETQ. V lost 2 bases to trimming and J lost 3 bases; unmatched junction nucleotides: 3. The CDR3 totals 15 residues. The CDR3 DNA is TGCGCCAGCAGCTTAGGGACAGGGGGCGGCTACGAGCAGTACTTC. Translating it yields CASSLGTGGGYEQYF. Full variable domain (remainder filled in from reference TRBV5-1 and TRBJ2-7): KAGVTQTPRYLIKTRGQQVTLSCSPISGHRSVSWYQQTPGQGLQFLFEYFSETQRNKGNFPGRFSGRQFSNSRSEMNVSTLELGDSALYLCASSLGTGGGYEQYFGPGTRLTVT.

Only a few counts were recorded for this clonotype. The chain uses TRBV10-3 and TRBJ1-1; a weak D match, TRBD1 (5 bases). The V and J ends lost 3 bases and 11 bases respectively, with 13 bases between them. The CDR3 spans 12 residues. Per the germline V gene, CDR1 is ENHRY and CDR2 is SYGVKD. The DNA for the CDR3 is TGTGCCATCAGTGAATTGGGGACTGGGGCTTTCTTT. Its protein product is CAISELGTGAFF.

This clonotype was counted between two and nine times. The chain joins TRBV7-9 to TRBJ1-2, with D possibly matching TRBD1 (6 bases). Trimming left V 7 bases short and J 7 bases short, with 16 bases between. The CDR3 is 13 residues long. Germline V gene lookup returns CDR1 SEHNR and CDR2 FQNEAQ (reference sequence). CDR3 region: CASTTGRGRGYTF. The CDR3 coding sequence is TGTGCCAGCACCACAGGACGGGGGCGTGGCTACACCTTC. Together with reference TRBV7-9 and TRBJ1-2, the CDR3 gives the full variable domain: DTGVSQNPRHKITKRGQNVTFRCDPISEHNRLYWYRQTLGQGPEFLTYFQNEAQLEKSRLLSDRFSAERPKGSFSTLEIQRTEQGDSAMYLCASTTGRGRGYTFGSGTRLTVV.

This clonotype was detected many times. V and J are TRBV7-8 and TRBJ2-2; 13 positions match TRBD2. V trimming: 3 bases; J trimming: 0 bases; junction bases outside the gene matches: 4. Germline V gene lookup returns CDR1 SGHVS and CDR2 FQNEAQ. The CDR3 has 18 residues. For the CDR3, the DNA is TGTGCCAGCAGCTTTGGACTAGCGGGGGACCCGAACACCGGGGAGCTGTTTTTT. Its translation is CASSFGLAGDPNTGELFF.

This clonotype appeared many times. DNA of the CDR3: TGTGCCAGCAGTTTAAGGGCCTACGAGCAGTACTTC. Protein: CASSLRAYEQYF. V is TRBV12-3 or TRBV12-4 and J is TRBJ2-7; D remains ambiguous. CDR3 length: 12 residues. Deletions cut 2 bases from V and 2 bases from J, with 4 bases between.

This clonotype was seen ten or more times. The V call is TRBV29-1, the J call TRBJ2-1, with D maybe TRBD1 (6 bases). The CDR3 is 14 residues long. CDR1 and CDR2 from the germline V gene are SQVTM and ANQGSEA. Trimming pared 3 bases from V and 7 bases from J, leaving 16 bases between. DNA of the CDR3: TGCAGCGTTGATACGAGCGGCCAGGGGAATGAGCAGTTCTTC. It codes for CSVDTSGQGNEQFF.

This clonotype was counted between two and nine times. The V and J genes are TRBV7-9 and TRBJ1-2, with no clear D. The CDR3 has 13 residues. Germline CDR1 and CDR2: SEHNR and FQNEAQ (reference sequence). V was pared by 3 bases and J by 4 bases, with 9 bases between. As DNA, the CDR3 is TGTGCCAGCAGCTTGCAGGATTTCTATGGCTACACCTTC. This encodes CASSLQDFYGYTF.

This chain's CDR3 is CASSLAALAGVYEQYF. The CDR3 DNA is TGTGCCAGCAGCTTAGCCGCATTAGCGGGAGTGTACGAGCAGTACTTC. V usage is TRBV7-2 and J usage is TRBJ2-7, with 9 positions matching TRBD2. Trimming at V came to 0 bases and at J to 4 bases, leaving 7 bases not matched to a gene. This CDR3 region has 16 residues. Germline CDR1 reads SGHTA; CDR2 reads FQGNSA.

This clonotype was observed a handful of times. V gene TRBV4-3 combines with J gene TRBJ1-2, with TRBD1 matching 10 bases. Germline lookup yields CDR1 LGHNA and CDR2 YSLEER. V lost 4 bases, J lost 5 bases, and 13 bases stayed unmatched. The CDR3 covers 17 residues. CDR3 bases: TGCGCCAGCAGCCGGATCGACAGGGGGCAATTCCCTTATGGCTACACCTTC. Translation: CASSRIDRGQFPYGYTF.

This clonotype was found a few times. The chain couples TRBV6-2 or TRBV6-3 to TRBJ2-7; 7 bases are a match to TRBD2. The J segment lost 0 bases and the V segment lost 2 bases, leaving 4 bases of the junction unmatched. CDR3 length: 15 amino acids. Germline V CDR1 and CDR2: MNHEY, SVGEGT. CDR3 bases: TGTGCCAGCAGTTACGCATGGGGGGGCTCCTACGAGCAGTACTTC. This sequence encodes CASSYAWGGSYEQYF.

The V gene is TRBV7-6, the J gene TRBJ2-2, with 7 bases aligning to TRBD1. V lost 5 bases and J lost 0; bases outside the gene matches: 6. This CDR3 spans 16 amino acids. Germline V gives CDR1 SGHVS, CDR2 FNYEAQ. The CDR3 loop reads CASSLQTGANTGELFF. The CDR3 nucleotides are TGTGCCAGCAGCCTACAAACAGGGGCGAACACCGGGGAGCTGTTTTTT.

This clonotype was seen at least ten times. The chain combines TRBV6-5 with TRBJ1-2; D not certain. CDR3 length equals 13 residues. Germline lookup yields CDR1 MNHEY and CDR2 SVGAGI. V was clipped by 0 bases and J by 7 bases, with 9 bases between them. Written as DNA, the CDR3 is TGTGCCAGCAGTTACTCAGTCCGGGGTGGCTACACCTTC. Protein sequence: CASSYSVRGGYTF.

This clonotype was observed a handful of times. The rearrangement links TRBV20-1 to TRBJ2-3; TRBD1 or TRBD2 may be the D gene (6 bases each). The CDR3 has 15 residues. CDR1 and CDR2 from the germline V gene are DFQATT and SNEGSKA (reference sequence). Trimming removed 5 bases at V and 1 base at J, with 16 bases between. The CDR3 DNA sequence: TGCAGTGCTCGGTCCGGGGGCGCCGGCACAGATACGCAGTATTTT. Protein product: CSARSGGAGTDTQYF.